What follows is one T cell receptor beta chain and its context. Its antigen remains unknown. Data came from immunoSEQ multiplex PCR; TCRdb stores just in-frame clones and leaves some out. Among about 150,000 clones, 88% were seen once, and the ten largest hold roughly 4%. These data are taken from a study of radiation and T cells in renal cell carcinoma. Study overall: Nephrectomy followed 15 Gy stereotactic body radiation by 4 weeks.

CDR3 size: 15 residues. The V and J ends lost 4 bases and 3 bases, in that order; junction bases with no gene match: 6. Germline assignment: CDR1 SGDLS and CDR2 YYNGEE. Study-level points and caveats: From baseline, blood top tumor clonotypes peaked at 2 weeks post-radiation.

As for time point: baseline pretreatment blood. This sample's treatment: 15 Gy SBRT to primary tumor, nephrectomy 4 weeks later. Clear cell pathology was present in this patient's renal cell carcinoma. This receptor was identified in a woman aged 70 to 79 with renal cell carcinoma. This specimen was blood, taken from a patient whose treatment included radiotherapy and nephrectomy. This chain uses TRBV9 with TRBJ1-4; 7 bases match TRBD1. The CDR3: CASSKGQEANEKLFF. CDR3 DNA: TGTGCCAGCAGCAAAGGACAGGAGGCTAATGAAAAACTGTTTTTT.